The T cell receptor beta chain under discussion was sequenced for a study of tumor-infiltrating lymphocytes in primary liver carcinoma (dated by TCRdb to 2015 to 2018). In the study overall: Hepatocellular carcinoma (four) or combined HCC and intrahepatic cholangiocarcinoma (one) was present in the five patients, who were three men and two women aged 30 to 69 years. Tumors of the five patients were stage T1-T3 N0M0 with maximum diameters of roughly 4 to 11 cm. Roughly 3.5 to 8 million productive TCRbeta reads were obtained per sample, and no significant difference in read depth was found between tissue types. TCRbeta repertoire sequencing, expression microarrays and whole-exome sequencing were combined in the study across five regions of each liver tumor, with adjacent normal tissue and blood also included. A total of roughly 35 specimens from 5 patients, comprising some 25 tumor regions, 5 adjacent noncancerous liver tissues and 5 peripheral blood samples, were covered by TCRbeta repertoire sequencing. To link TCRbeta repertoire diversity with the local molecular phenotype, the approximately 23 tumor region samples were profiled using Agilent mRNA microarrays. Technical replicate repertoires showed high reproducibility, with mean shared-clone rates about 0.91 and correlation coefficients above 0.95.

Details on this clonotype: Its antigen is currently not known. A junction end diverges from the germline sequence, so it may reflect a read error.

The paper's findings and limits, for the study overall: The top 250 clones made up a significantly larger repertoire fraction in tumors than in blood (p = 0.039). Only the TCR beta chain was sequenced, which likely underestimates true repertoire diversity because unpaired alpha chains were not captured. Repertoire overlap was higher between tumor regions (mean roughly 36%) than tumor-adjacent (17%) or tumor-blood (about 15%) pairs, consistent with antigen-driven expansion. Only five patients were included in the study, and the authors note that the findings should be validated in a larger study. Only roughly 7-24% of top clones appeared in all five regions of a tumor, which suggests that tumor-infiltrating T cells are spatially heterogeneous. Since the samples were bulk and unsorted, there was no way to compare CD4+ and CD8+ T cell repertoires.

The germline V gene gives CDR1 as ENHRY and CDR2 as SYGVKD. Taken from cysteine to phenylalanine, the CDR3 has 14 residues. The only DNA kept is the CDR3, 42 bases in frame from the first base. A constant-region primer and ProtoScript II reverse transcriptase were used to reverse-transcribe TCRbeta-specific cDNA from roughly 0.55 ug total RNA. Construction of the TCRbeta libraries relied on three nested rounds of multiplex PCR, following a slightly modified ARM-PCR procedure. Each of the first two PCR rounds ran for around 10 cycles using multiplex TRBV1-TRBV30 forward primers together with a Cbeta reverse primer. Sample barcodes and Illumina adapters were added in a final 25-cycle PCR with Deep VentR polymerase. Before sequencing, amplicons of 200-500 bp were gel-purified using a QIAquick gel extraction kit. An Illumina HiSeq 2500 was used to sequence the TCRbeta amplicons, generating 250-bp paired-end reads. Per the original workflow: To recover full CDR3 sequences, reads were quality-trimmed using Trimmomatic v0.33 and paired reads were then merged using FLASH v1.2.11. V, D and J germline segments were assigned to the rearranged TCRbeta sequences by MiGEC v1.2.1b. Clonotype statistics and Shannon-Wiener diversity indices were calculated with VDJtools v1.0.0. Except for diversity analysis, only the 250 most abundant clonotypes of each sample were used in subsequent analyses to reduce sampling bias. TCRdb passed the public sequencing reads through fastp at Q25 and MiXCR, retaining productive beta sequences. Identical CDR3 proteins give one entry, which carries the most common genes and DNA. These V and J calls are TCRdb output, not the study's own analysis. The sample table records around 50,000 distinct CDR3 sequences; over 70% of these occur just once. The ten largest clonotypes hold around 28% of the sample.

Total RNA and DNA were co-extracted without cell sorting from 20-30 mg of bulk tissue using the AllPrep DNA/RNA mini kit. Between November 2015 and early 2016, 4 or 5 patients in China with histopathologically diagnosed primary liver carcinoma had their tumors surgically resected. At the time of sampling, the patients had chronic HBV infection and had not received any treatment. Five spatially separated regions were sampled from each tumor: the superior, inferior, left-lateral and right-lateral poles, plus the tumor centre. Histology showed that every tumor sample contained more than 75% viable tumor cells. Each fresh piece of tumor and adjacent tissue was cut in two, with one half stored in RNAlater at -80 degrees C and the other half sent for histology.

This chain joins TRBV10-3 to TRBJ2-5, with TRBD2 tentatively as D gene (6 bases match). The receptor comes from a man in his forties with primary liver carcinoma and hepatitis B virus infection. The material sequenced was liver tumor tissue from sampling region 3. This sample's cell subset or site label indicates: tumor region T3, left-lateral pole. The base sequence is TGTGTCATCAGTGGGCCATCGCCGGGAGAGGCCCAGTACTTC. The resulting protein is CVISGPSPGEAQYF.